The clone carrying this T cell receptor beta chain was seen repeatedly, ten times or more. The sample comes from a study of T cells in Graves' hyperthyroidism and ophthalmopathy. Study in general: Peripheral blood was acquired at first diagnosis, ahead of any therapy whatsoever.

Amplification yielded TCR beta CDR3 regions, with RNA transcripts as the source. First-round RT-PCR targeting the TCR CDR3 was performed with the HTBI primer set. TCRdb recomputed calls from the multiplex PCR reads with MiXCR, one row per CDR3 protein. The sample includes hundreds of thousands of distinct CDR3 sequences, around 15% seen only once; the top ten take approximately 12%. For the diagnoses, clinical symptoms, serum thyroxine and TRAb, thyroid ultrasound and orbital computed tomography were used. PBMCs were derived from more than 8 ml fresh peripheral blood. The CDR3 extends over 15 amino acids. Germline CDR1 SEHNR, CDR2 FQNEAQ (reference sequence). After removal of 1 base from V and 2 bases from J, the junction contained 2 bases not matched to a gene.

The TCR sequence derives from a woman aged 50 to 60 with Graves' ophthalmopathy. V usage is TRBV7-9 and J usage is TRBJ2-1; TRBD2 matches at 7 bases. Material: blood. The CDR3 loop reads CASSLVGGAYNEQFF. The CDR3 DNA reads TGTGCCAGCAGCTTAGTGGGAGGGGCCTACAATGAGCAGTTCTTC.